This is a list of T cell receptor beta chains from one sample in a study of identical twins. Via MiXCR, TCRdb re-called the 5' RACE reads, giving one row per CDR3 protein. The sample shows about 720,000 distinct CDR3 sequences, 18% of them seen only once. These data were also reused for a study on T cells expressing NK-cell markers.

Sequencing was carried out using PBMCs. The receptors here all came from a woman aged 18-29 years in good health. The CDR3 runs from the conserved cysteine through the conserved F or W. The D gene is left open where the match is weak. Some rows mark clone size as missing; the rest say once, few, many or name a class of expanded clone.

j_call v_call d_call clone_size cdr3_aa cdr3_nt
TRBJ2-1 TRBV5-1 TRBD2 few CASSLKGLAQNEQFF TGCGCCAGCAGCTTAAAGGGACTAGCGCAAAATGAGCAGTTCTTC
TRBJ2-7 TRBV6-1 NA few CASSEGIQPNDEQYF TGTGCCAGCAGTGAAGGAATCCAACCAAACGACGAGCAGTACTTC
TRBJ2-3 TRBV20-1 TRBD2 few CSASGDSGALRDTQYF TGCAGTGCCTCGGGAGATAGCGGGGCCCTTAGGGATACGCAGTATTTT
TRBJ1-1 TRBV14 NA few CASSQGTYTEAFF TGTGCCAGCAGCCAAGGGACCTACACTGAAGCTTTCTTT
TRBJ2-4 TRBV5-6 TRBD1 NA CASSFTGQDKNIQYF TGTGCCAGCAGCTTTACGGGACAGGACAAAAACATTCAGTACTTC
TRBJ2-3 TRBV10-1 TRBD2 few CASSEAGGGADTQYF TGCGCCAGCAGTGAAGCGGGGGGGGGCGCAGATACGCAGTATTTT
TRBJ2-7 TRBV5-1 TRBD2 NA CASSFGGGSNEQYF TGCGCCAGCAGCTTTGGGGGGGGATCCAACGAGCAGTACTTC
TRBJ2-1 TRBV10-3 NA few CAISETGSYNEQFF TGTGCCATCAGTGAAACTGGTTCCTACAATGAGCAGTTCTTC
TRBJ2-7 TRBV6-2/TRBV6-3 NA NA CASSSAHDVSEQYF TGTGCCAGCAGTTCGGCCCATGACGTCAGCGAGCAGTACTTC
TRBJ2-3 TRBV10-3 NA few CAISAFQATDTQYF TGTGCCATCAGTGCGTTCCAGGCCACAGATACGCAGTATTTT
TRBJ1-4 TRBV7-9 TRBD1 few CASSRTGEGEKLFF TGTGCCAGCAGCCGGACAGGGGAGGGTGAAAAACTGTTTTTT
TRBJ2-2 TRBV12-3/TRBV12-4 NA few CASTYLGNTGELFF TGTGCCAGCACCTACTTGGGTAACACCGGGGAGCTGTTTTTT
TRBJ2-1 TRBV20-1 TRBD1 few CSAGPGQEEFF TGCAGTGCCGGACCGGGACAGGAGGAGTTCTTC
TRBJ2-7 TRBV10-3 NA NA CAISPQGTYEQYF TGTGCCATCAGTCCACAGGGCACCTACGAGCAGTACTTC
TRBJ1-2 TRBV12-3/TRBV12-4 NA NA CASRKSSNNRYTF TGTGCCAGCAGAAAATCCTCCAATAACCGCTACACCTTC
TRBJ2-1 TRBV12-3/TRBV12-4 TRBD2 NA CASSLEREIKYNEQFF TGTGCCAGCAGTTTAGAGCGGGAGATAAAATACAATGAGCAGTTCTTC
TRBJ2-1 TRBV20-1 NA few CSAKYNEQFF TGCAGTGCTAAATACAATGAGCAGTTCTTC
TRBJ2-7 TRBV3-1 NA NA CASSQDRLPYEQYF TGTGCCAGCAGCCAAGATCGGTTGCCCTACGAGCAGTACTTC
TRBJ1-1 TRBV29-1 NA few CSVLVQGRKTEAFF TGCAGCGTTCTGGTCCAGGGGCGGAAGACTGAAGCTTTCTTT
TRBJ1-6 TRBV5-1 NA few CASRGPENSPLHF TGCGCCAGCAGGGGGCCTGAGAATTCACCCCTCCACTTT
TRBJ2-3 TRBV5-1 TRBD2 few CASSSAGGANTDTQYF TGCGCCAGCAGCTCAGCGGGAGGGGCCAACACAGATACGCAGTATTTT
TRBJ2-5 TRBV9 NA NA CASSPGVGGGETQYF TGTGCCAGCAGCCCAGGGGTTGGGGGAGGAGAGACCCAGTACTTC